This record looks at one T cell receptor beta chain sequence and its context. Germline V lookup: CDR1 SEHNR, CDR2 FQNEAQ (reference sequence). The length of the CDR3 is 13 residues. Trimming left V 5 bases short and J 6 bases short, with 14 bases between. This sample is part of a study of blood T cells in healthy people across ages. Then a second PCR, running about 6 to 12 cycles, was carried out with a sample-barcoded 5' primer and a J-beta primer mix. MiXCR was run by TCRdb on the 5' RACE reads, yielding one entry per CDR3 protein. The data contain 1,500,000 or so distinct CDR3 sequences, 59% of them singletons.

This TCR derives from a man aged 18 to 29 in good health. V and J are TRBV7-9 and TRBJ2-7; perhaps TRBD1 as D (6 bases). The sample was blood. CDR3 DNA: TGTGCCAGCAGCGGGGGCGGATATAGCGAGCAGTACTTC. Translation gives CASSGGGYSEQYF.